A selection of T cell receptor beta chains follows, all from one sample in a study of blood T cell repertoires in COVID-19. Method: immunoSEQ multiplex PCR; TCRdb's copy keeps in-frame clones and lacks some. The sample lists 200,000 or so clones, 75% to 90% seen once, with around 3.7% in the top ten. The sample comprised PBMCs or T cells enriched from blood (not recorded which). These receptor sequences come from a woman aged 25 to 45 who had been exposed to COVID-19. Both conserved end residues are part of each CDR3. A D gene is named only where the DNA matches it firmly. Expanded clones are given a class, and other clones once, few, many or no size at all.

abundance,d_gene,v_gene,j_gene,CDR3nt,CDR3aa
NA,NA,TRBV21-1,TRBJ1-2,TGTGCCAGCAACAGGGACAGGACGGAATTTGGCTACACCTTC,CASNRDRTEFGYTF
once,NA,TRBV6-5,TRBJ1-6,TGTGCCAGCAGGGGCACAGGGATCATGAATTCACCCCTCCACTTT,CASRGTGIMNSPLHF
NA,NA,TRBV19,TRBJ1-4,TGTGCCACCGGGGGGACCGTCGCGGAACTGTTTTTT,CATGGTVAELFF
NA,NA,TRBV5-1,TRBJ1-4,TGCGCCAGCAGCTTGTCACAGGCACCAACTAATGAAAAACTGTTTTTT,CASSLSQAPTNEKLFF
NA,NA,TRBV12-3/TRBV12-4,TRBJ1-1,TGTGCCAGCAGTTTAAATCAGGGGACTGAAGCTTTCTTT,CASSLNQGTEAFF
NA,NA,TRBV20-1,TRBJ2-7,TGCAGTGCTAGAGAAGCTGAGGAGCAGTACTTC,CSAREAEEQYF
NA,NA,TRBV29-1,TRBJ1-1,TGCAGCGTTGCGTTTAGCGAAGTGACTGAAGCTTTCTTT,CSVAFSEVTEAFF
NA,TRBD1,TRBV12-5,TRBJ1-1,TGTGCTAGTGGTTTGGGGACAGGCATGAACACTGAAGCTTTCTTT,CASGLGTGMNTEAFF
few,NA,TRBV12-3/TRBV12-4,TRBJ1-1,TGTGCCAGCATGAGGGACACTGAAGCTTTCTTT,CASMRDTEAFF
NA,TRBD1,TRBV5-1,TRBJ2-5,TGCGCCAGCAGCTCAGGGACAGGGGGAGAGACCCAGTACTTC,CASSSGTGGETQYF
NA,NA,TRBV9,TRBJ2-1,TGTGCCAGCAGCCTGGACGGGGTTAGTTACAATGAGCAGTTCTTC,CASSLDGVSYNEQFF
NA,TRBD1,TRBV12-3/TRBV12-4,TRBJ1-4,TGTGCCAGCAGTCGACAGGGGAATGAAAAACTGTTTTTT,CASSRQGNEKLFF
few,NA,TRBV5-4,TRBJ1-1,TGTGCCAGCAGCTTGACAGGAGTGAACACTGAAGCTTTCTTT,CASSLTGVNTEAFF
NA,NA,TRBV6-5,TRBJ1-1,TGTGCCAGCAGTTACCGGGGGGAAACTGGAGCTTTCTTT,CASSYRGETGAFF
few,NA,TRBV19,TRBJ1-1,TGTGCCAGTACCTTTTACGGGGGATTGAACACTGAAGCTTTCTTT,CASTFYGGLNTEAFF
NA,TRBD2,TRBV5-1,TRBJ2-1,TGCGCCAGCAGCTCGGGGGGACTCCCCCCTTCCAATGAGCAGTTCTTC,CASSSGGLPPSNEQFF
NA,TRBD1,TRBV29-1,TRBJ1-5,TGCAGCGCCCGGTTAAGACAGGGGGCAAGTGAGCCCCAGCATTTT,CSARLRQGASEPQHF
NA,NA,TRBV19,TRBJ1-3,TGTGCCAGTAGTAGCCCCCCAGCGAGCTCTGGAAACACCATATATTTT,CASSSPPASSGNTIYF
NA,TRBD2,TRBV6-6,TRBJ2-7,TGTGCCAGCAGTTACTCGACAGCGGGAGGGAGTGAGCAGTACTTC,CASSYSTAGGSEQYF
once,NA,TRBV5-1,TRBJ2-1,TGCGCCAGCAGCTTTGCGGGGCAGAGCAATGAGCAGTTCTTC,CASSFAGQSNEQFF
NA,NA,TRBV18,TRBJ2-5,TGTGCCAGCTCACCCGACAAATACCAAGAGACCCAGTACTTC,CASSPDKYQETQYF
NA,TRBD1,TRBV28,TRBJ1-2,TGTGCCAGCAGCCTAGACAGGGGGCTTGGCTACACCTTC,CASSLDRGLGYTF
once,TRBD2,TRBV4-1,TRBJ2-5,TGCGCCAGCAGCCAAGGAGAGGGAACTAGCGGGAGTGGGGAGACCCAGTACTTC,CASSQGEGTSGSGETQYF
NA,TRBD2,TRBV9,TRBJ2-5,TGTGCCAGCAGCGTAGTAGCGGGGGTACAAGAGACCCAGTACTTC,CASSVVAGVQETQYF
NA,NA,TRBV10-1,TRBJ2-7,TGCGCCAGCAGCCAGGGTTCCAGCTCCTACGAGCAGTACTTC,CASSQGSSSYEQYF
NA,TRBD1,TRBV5-1,TRBJ2-2,TGCGCCAGCAACGGACAGGAGAACACCGGGGAGCTGTTTTTT,CASNGQENTGELFF
NA,NA,TRBV5-1,TRBJ2-1,TGCGCCAGCAGCCCGCGACTAAACAATGAGCAGTTCTTC,CASSPRLNNEQFF
NA,TRBD1,TRBV14,TRBJ2-4,TGTGCCATGACGACAGGGTCCACCAAAAACATTCAGTACTTC,CAMTTGSTKNIQYF
NA,TRBD1,TRBV5-4,TRBJ2-7,TGTGCCAGCAGCTTGGGGACAGGGGTTTACGAGCAGTACTTC,CASSLGTGVYEQYF
NA,TRBD2,TRBV27,TRBJ2-3,TGTGCCAGCAGTTCTTACGTAGCGGGAGGGCCGGGTACGCAGTATTTT,CASSSYVAGGPGTQYF
few,NA,TRBV9,TRBJ2-1,TGTGCCAGCAGCGTAGCGCCGGGTGGACAATGGGAAGGTGAGCAGTTCTTC,CASSVAPGGQWEGEQFF
NA,TRBD1,TRBV6-5,TRBJ1-5,TGTGCCAGCTTCGAAACAGGGGGAGGGCAGCCCCAGCATTTT,CASFETGGGQPQHF
NA,NA,TRBV6-1,TRBJ1-1,TGTGCCAGCAGTGAAGGTGGTTGGGGGGGCGGTAAGGCCACTGAAGCTTTCTTT,CASSEGGWGGGKATEAFF
NA,TRBD1,TRBV11-3,TRBJ2-1,TGTGCCAGCAGCTTAACACCAAGGTCAGGGGGAGCGCAGTTCTTC,CASSLTPRSGGAQFF
once,NA,TRBV5-5,TRBJ2-7,TGTGCCAGCAGCTTTCAGGACATCCCCTACGAGCAGTACTTC,CASSFQDIPYEQYF
NA,TRBD2,TRBV3-1/TRBV3-2,TRBJ2-1,TGTGCCAGCAGCCAAGCAACTAGCGGGAGTCGGAGTGAGCAGTTCTTC,CASSQATSGSRSEQFF
few,NA,TRBV6-5,TRBJ1-5,TGTGCCAGCGCACCGACAGACAATCAGCCCCAGCATTTT,CASAPTDNQPQHF